The clone carrying this T cell receptor (beta chain) has just one count. These data originate in a study of blood T cell repertoires in COVID-19. As for the study in general: The United States, Italy and Spain were the sources of the acute and convalescent COVID-19 samples.

Assay used: immunoSEQ multiplex PCR; TCRdb lists only in-frame clones, some missing. Counted here are 150,000 or so clones, 75% to 85% occurring once; the ten biggest clones make up approximately 10%. The CDR3 totals 13 residues. V lost 4 bases and J lost 13; bases outside the gene matches: 13. Germline V gives CDR1 SGHNT, CDR2 YYREEE (reference sequence). This clonotype originated in a human donor in a cohort sampled during active COVID-19. The rearrangement links TRBV5-4 to TRBJ1-2, with 7 bases that match TRBD1. The sequenced sample was peripheral blood. CDR3 nucleotides: TGTGCCAGCAGCGCCGACAGGGATTTCCCCCTCACCTTC. It yields the protein CASSADRDFPLTF.